This TCR beta chain stems from a study of T cell repertoires in cytomegalovirus infection. Overall study: CMV infection together with matching HLA type was indicated by public TCR beta signatures.

Germline values: CDR1 SGHVS, CDR2 FQNEAQ. V lost 1 base and J lost 5, with 14 bases in between. The CDR3 consists of 15 residues. TCRdb ran MiXCR on the reads and lists one entry per CDR3 protein. The sample lists some 300,000 distinct CDR3 sequences; about an eighth were seen once. This clonotype was recorded a few times. The sequence came from a human donor in good health (CMV status not recorded). Some clones in this sample may be carry-over from other donors' samples. V and J are TRBV7-8 and TRBJ1-2, with D maybe TRBD1 (5 bases). Material: PBMCs. The DNA for the CDR3 is TGTGCCAGCAGCTTAGACAGGCGGAGATTGTATGGCTACACCTTC. This translates into CASSLDRRRLYGYTF. Combining the CDR3 with reference TRBV7-8 and TRBJ1-2 gives the whole variable domain GAGVSQSPRYKVAKRGQDVALRCDPISGHVSLFWYQQALGQGPEFLTYFQNEAQLDKSGLPSDRFFAERPEGSVSTLKIQRTQQEDSAVYLCASSLDRRRLYGYTFGSGTRLTVV.